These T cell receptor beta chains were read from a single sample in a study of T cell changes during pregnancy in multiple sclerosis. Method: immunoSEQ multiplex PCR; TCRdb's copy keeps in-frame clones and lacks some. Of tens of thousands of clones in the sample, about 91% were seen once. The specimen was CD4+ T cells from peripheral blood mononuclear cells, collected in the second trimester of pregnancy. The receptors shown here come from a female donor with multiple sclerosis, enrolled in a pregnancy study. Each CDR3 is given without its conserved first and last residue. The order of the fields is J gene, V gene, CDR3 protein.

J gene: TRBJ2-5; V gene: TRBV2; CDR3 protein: ASTPEGETQY
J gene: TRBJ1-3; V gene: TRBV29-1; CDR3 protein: SVEDLSGNTIY
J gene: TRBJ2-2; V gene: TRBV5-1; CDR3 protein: ASREGLAGANRNTGELF
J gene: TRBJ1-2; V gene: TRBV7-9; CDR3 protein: ASSSAFTLHGTPDGYT
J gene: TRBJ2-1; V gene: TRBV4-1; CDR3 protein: ASSLVAGSSSYNEQF
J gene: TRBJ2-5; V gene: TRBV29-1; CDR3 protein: SASQMGRAGETQY
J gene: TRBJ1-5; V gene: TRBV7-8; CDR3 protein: ASSLGTGSNQPQH
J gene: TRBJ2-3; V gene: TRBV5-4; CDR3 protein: ASSLNRGDTQY
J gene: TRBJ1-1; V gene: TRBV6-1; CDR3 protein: ASSELDRVTEAF
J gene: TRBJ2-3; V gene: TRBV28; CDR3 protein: ASSLTGTGAFTDTQY
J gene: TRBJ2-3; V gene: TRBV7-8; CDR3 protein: ASSLSRAGGSTDTQY